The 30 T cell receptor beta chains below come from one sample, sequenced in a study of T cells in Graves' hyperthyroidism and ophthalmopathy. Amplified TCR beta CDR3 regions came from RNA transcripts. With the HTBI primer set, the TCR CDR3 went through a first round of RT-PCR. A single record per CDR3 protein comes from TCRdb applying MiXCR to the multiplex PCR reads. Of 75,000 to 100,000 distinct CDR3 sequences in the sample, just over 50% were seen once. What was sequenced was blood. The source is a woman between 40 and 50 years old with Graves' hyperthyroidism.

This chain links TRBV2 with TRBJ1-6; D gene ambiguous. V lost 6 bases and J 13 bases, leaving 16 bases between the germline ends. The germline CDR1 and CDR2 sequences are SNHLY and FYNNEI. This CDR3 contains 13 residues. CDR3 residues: CASSFGSGTPLHF. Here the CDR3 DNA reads TGTGCCAGCAGCTTCGGGTCCGGAACGCCCCTCCACTTT.

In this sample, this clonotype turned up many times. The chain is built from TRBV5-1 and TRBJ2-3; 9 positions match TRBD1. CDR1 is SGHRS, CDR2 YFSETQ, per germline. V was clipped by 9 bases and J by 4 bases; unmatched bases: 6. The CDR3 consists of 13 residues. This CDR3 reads CATRDRDADTQYF. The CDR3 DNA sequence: TGCGCCACCCGGGACAGGGACGCAGATACGCAGTATTTT.

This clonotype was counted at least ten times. CDR3 region: CASSLGGRVETQYF. For the CDR3, the DNA is TGTGCCAGCAGCTTAGGGGGTAGGGTAGAGACCCAGTACTTC. The rearrangement links TRBV11-2 to TRBJ2-5; no clear D. The CDR3 has 14 amino acids. Germline-derived CDR1 and CDR2 are SGHAT and FQNNGV. V was trimmed by 1 base and J by 4 bases, leaving 10 bases between them.

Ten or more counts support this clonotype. Here the CDR3 reads CASSRDRGSGYTF. CDR3 DNA sequence: TGTGCCAGCAGCCGTGACAGGGGATCCGGCTACACCTTC. The chain couples TRBV28 to TRBJ1-2; 8 bases match TRBD1. The CDR3 sequence is 13 residues long. J was trimmed by 8 bases and V by 6 bases; bases with no gene match: 8. Germline V lookup: CDR1 MDHEN, CDR2 SYDVKM.

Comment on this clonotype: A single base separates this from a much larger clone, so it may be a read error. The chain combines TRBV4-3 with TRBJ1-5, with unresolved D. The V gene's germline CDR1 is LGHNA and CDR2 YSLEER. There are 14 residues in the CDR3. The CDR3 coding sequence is TGCGCCAGCGGCCAAGTGAGTAGCAATCAGCCCCAGCATTTT. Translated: CASGQVSSNQPQHF.

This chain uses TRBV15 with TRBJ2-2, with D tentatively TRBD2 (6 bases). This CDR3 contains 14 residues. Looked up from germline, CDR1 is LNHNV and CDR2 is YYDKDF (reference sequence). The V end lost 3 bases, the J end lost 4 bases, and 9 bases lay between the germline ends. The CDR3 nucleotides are TGTGCCACCAGCAGCCGTAGCGGCACCGGGGAGCTGTTTTTT. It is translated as CATSSRSGTGELFF.

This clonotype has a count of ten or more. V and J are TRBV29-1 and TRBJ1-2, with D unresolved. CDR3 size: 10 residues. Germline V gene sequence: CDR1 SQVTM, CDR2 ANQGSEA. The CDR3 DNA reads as TGCGCGGAAGGGAACTATGGCTACACCTTC. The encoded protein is CAEGNYGYTF.

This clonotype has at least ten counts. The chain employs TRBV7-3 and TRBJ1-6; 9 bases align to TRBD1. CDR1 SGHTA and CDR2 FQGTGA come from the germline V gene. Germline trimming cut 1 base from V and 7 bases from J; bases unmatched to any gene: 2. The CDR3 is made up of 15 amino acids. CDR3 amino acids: CASSLNRGRNSPLHF. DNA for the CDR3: TGTGCCAGCAGCTTAAACAGGGGGCGAAATTCACCCCTCCACTTT.

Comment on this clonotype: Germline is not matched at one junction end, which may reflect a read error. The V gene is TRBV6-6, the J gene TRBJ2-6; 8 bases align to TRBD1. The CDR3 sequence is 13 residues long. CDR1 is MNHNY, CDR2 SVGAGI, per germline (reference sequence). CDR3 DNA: TGTGCCAGCAGACCGACAGGGGCGCGGACTGAAGCTTTC. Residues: CASRPTGARTEAF.

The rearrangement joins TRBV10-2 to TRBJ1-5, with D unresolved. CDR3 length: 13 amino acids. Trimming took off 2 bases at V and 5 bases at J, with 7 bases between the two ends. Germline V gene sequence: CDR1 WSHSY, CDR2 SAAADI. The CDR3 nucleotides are TGCGCCAGCAGTGAGATGGGGTATCAGCCCCAGCATTTT. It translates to CASSEMGYQPQHF.

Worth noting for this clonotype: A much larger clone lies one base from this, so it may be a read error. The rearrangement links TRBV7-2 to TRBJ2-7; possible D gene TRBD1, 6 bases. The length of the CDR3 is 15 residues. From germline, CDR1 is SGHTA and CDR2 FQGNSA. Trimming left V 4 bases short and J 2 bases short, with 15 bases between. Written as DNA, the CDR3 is TGTGCCAGCAGCTCAAATCGGGACACCCCCTACGAGCAGTACTTC. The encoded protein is CASSSNRDTPYEQYF. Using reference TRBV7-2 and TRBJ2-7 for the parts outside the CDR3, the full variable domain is GAGVSQSPSNKVTEKGKDVELRCDPISGHTALYWYRQSLGQGLEFLIYFQGNSAPDKSGLPSDRFSAERTGGSVSTLTIQRTQQEDSAVYLCASSSNRDTPYEQYFGPGTRLTVT.

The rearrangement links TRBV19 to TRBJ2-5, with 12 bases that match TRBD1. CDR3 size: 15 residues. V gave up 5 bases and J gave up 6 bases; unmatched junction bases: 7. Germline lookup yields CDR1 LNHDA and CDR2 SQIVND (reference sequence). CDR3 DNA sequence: TGTGCCAGTAGTTTCGGGACAGGGGGCTTAAAGACCCAGTACTTC. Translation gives CASSFGTGGLKTQYF. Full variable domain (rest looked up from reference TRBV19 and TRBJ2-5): DGGITQSPKYLFRKEGQNVTLSCEQNLNHDAMYWYRQDPGQGLRLIYYSQIVNDFQKGDIAEGYSVSREKKESFPLTVTSAQKNPTAFYLCASSFGTGGLKTQYFGPGTRLLVL.

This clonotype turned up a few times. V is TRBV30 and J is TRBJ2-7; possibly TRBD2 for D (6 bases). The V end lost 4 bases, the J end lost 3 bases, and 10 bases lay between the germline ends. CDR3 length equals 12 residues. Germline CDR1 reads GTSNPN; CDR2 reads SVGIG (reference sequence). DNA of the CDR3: TGTGCCTGGAACGGGGGAGGCTACGAGCAGTACTTC. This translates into CAWNGGGYEQYF.

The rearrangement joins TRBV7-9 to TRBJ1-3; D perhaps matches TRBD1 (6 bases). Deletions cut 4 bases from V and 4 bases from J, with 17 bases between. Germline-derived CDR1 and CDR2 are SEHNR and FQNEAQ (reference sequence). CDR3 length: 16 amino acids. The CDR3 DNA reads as TGTGCCAGCAGCTCGCCCGACAGGAGCCTCGGAAACACCATATATTTT. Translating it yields CASSSPDRSLGNTIYF.

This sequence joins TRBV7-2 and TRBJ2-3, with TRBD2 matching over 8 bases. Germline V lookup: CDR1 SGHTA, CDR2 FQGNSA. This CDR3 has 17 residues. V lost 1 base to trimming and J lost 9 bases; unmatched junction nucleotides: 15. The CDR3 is CASSLGLTSGLQGTQYF. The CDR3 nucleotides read TGTGCCAGCAGCTTAGGGCTTACTAGCGGCCTTCAGGGGACGCAGTATTTT.

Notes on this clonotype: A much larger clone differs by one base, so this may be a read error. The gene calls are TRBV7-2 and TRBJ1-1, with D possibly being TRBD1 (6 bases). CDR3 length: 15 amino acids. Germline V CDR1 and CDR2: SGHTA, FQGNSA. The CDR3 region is CASSQLRGINTEAFF. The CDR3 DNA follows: TGCGCCAGCAGCCAACTCAGGGGCATTAACACTGAAGCTTTCTTT.

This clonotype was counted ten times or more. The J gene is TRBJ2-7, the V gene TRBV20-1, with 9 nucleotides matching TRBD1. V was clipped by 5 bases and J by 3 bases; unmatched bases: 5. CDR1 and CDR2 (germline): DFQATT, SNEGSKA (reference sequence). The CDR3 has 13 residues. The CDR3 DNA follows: TGCAGTGCTGGGCCGGGACAGGGCTACGAGCAGTACTTC. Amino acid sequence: CSAGPGQGYEQYF.

The CDR3 nucleotides read TGCAGCTTCGCGGGAGGGCGGGTAGAGACCCAGTACTTC. Translated: CSFAGGRVETQYF. The chain links TRBV29-1 to TRBJ2-5; 9 bases are a match to TRBD2. This CDR3 contains 13 residues. Germline V gene data show CDR1 as SQVTM and CDR2 as ANQGSEA. V shed 8 bases, J shed 4 bases, and the junction held 8 bases outside the gene matches.

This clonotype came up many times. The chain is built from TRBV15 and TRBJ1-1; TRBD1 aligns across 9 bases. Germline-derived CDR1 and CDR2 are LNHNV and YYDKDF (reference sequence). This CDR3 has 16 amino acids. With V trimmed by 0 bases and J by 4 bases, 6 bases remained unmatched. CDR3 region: CATSRDGQGFGTEAFF. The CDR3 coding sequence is TGTGCCACCAGCAGAGATGGACAGGGGTTTGGCACTGAAGCTTTCTTT. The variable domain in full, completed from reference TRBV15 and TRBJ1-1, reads DAMVIQNPRYQVTQFGKPVTLSCSQTLNHNVMYWYQQKSSQAPKLLFHYYDKDFNNEADTPDNFQSRRPNTSFCFLDIRSPGLGDTAMYLCATSRDGQGFGTEAFFGQGTRLTVV.

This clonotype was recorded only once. The CDR3 loop reads CATNRGFSYEQYF. The CDR3 DNA reads TGTGCCACCAATCGGGGGTTCTCCTACGAGCAGTACTTC. The V and J genes are TRBV7-2 and TRBJ2-7, with D possibly matching TRBD2 (6 bases). Germline V gives CDR1 SGHTA, CDR2 FQGNSA. The CDR3 extends over 13 amino acids. V was clipped by 10 bases and J by 0 bases, with 13 bases between them.

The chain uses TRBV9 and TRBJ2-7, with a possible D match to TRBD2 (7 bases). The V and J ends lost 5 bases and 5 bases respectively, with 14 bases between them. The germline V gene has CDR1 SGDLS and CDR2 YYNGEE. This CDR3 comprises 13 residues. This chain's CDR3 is CASSGGAGDEQYF. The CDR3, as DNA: TGTGCCAGCAGTGGGGGGGCGGGTGACGAGCAGTACTTC.

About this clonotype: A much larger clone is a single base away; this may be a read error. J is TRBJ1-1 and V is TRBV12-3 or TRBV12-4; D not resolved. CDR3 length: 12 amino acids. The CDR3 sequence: CASSFWPTEVFF. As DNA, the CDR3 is TGTGCCAGCAGTTTTTGGCCCACTGAAGTTTTCTTT.

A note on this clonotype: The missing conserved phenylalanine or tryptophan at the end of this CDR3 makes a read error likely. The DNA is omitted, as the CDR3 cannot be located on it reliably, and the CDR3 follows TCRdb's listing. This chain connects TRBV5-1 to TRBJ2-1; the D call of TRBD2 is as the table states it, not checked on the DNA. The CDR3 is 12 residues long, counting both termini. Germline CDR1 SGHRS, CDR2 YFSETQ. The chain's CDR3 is CASSWPGGRDYT.

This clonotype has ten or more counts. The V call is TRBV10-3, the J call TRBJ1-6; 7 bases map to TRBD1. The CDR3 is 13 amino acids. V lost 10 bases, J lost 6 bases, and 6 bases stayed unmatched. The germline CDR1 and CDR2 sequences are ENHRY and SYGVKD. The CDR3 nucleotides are TGTGCCAGTAGACAGGGCCCTAATTCACCCCTCCACTTT. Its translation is CASRQGPNSPLHF.

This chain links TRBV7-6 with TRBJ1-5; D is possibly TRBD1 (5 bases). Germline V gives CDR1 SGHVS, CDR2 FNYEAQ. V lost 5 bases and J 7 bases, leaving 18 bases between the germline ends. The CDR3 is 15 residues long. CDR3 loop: CASSLTGTVRQPQHF. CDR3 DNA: TGTGCCAGCAGCCTGACCGGGACGGTGCGGCAGCCCCAGCATTTT. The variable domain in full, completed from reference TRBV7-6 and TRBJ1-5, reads GAGVSQSPRYKVTKRGQDVALRCDPISGHVSLYWYRQALGQGPEFLTYFNYEAQQDKSGLPNDRFSAERPEGSISTLTIQRTEQRDSAMYRCASSLTGTVRQPQHFGDGTRLSIL.

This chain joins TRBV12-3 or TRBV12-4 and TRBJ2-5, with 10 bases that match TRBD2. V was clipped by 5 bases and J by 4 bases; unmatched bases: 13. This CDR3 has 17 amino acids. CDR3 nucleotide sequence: TGTGCCAGCAGTCCGCGACTTGGACTAGCGGAGCGAGAGACCCAGTACTTC. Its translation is CASSPRLGLAERETQYF.

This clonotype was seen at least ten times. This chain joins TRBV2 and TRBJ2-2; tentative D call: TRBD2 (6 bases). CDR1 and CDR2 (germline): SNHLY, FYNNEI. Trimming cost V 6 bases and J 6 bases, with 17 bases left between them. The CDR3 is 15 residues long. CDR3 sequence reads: CASRDLAWGAGELFF. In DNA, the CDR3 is TGTGCCAGCAGGGACCTAGCGTGGGGGGCCGGGGAGCTGTTTTTT.

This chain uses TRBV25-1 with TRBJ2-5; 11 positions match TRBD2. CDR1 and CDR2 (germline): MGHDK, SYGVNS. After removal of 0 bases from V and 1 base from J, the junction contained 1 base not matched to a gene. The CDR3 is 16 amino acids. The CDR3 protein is CASSEYGTSGQETQYF. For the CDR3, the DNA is TGTGCCAGCAGTGAATACGGGACTAGCGGCCAAGAGACCCAGTACTTC. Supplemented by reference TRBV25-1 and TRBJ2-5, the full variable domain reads EADIYQTPRYLVIGTGKKITLECSQTMGHDKMYWYQQDPGMELHLIHYSYGVNSTEKGDLSSESTVSRIRTEHFPLTLESARPSHTSQYLCASSEYGTSGQETQYFGPGTRLLVL.

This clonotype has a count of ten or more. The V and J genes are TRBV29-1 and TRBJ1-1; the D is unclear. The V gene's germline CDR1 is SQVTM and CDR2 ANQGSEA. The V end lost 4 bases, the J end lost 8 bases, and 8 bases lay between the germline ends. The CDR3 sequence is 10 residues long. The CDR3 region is CSVVVDEAFF. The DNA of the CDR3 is TGCAGCGTTGTCGTCGACGAAGCTTTCTTT. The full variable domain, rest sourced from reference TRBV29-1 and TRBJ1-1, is SAVISQKPSRDICQRGTSLTIQCQVDSQVTMMFWYRQQPGQSLTLIATANQGSEATYESGFVIDKFPISRPNLTFSTLTVSNMSPEDSSIYLCSVVVDEAFFGQGTRLTVV.

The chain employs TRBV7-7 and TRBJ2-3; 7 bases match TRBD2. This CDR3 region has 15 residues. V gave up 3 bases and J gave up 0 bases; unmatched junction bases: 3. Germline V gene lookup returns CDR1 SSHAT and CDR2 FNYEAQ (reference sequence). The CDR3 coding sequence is TGTGCCAGCAGCTTGTCTAGCGGTAGCACAGATACGCAGTATTTT. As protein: CASSLSSGSTDTQYF.